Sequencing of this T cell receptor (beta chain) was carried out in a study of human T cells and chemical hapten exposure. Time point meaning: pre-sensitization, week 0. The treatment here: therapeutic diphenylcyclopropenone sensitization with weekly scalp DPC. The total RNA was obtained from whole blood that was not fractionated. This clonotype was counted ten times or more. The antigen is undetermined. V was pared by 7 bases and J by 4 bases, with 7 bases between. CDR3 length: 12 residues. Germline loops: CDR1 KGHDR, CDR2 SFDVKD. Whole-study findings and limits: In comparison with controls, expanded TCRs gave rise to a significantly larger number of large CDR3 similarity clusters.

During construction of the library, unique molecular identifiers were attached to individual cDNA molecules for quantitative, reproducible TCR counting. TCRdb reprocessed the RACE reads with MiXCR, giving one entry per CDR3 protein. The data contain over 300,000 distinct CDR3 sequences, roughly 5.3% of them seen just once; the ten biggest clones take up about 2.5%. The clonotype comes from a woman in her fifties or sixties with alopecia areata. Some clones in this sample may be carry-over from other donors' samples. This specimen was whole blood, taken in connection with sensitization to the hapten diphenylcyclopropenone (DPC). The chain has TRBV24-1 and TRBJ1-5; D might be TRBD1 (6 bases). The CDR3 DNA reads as TGTGCCACCAGCAGGGGAAATCAGCCCCAGCATTTT. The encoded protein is CATSRGNQPQHF.